This is a list of T cell receptor beta chains from one sample in a study of blood T cells in healthy people across ages. TCRdb passed the 5' RACE reads through MiXCR, listing each CDR3 protein once. The table includes 550,000 to 750,000 distinct CDR3 sequences, 20% to 25% detected once. The specimen sequenced was blood. These receptors all come from a man in his 70s in good health. The conserved cysteine and the conserved F or W are not part of the CDR3 here.

J | V | CDR3
TRBJ2-5 | TRBV28 | ASSGGAGFQETQY
TRBJ1-4 | TRBV5-1 | ASSFQATNEKLF
TRBJ2-3 | TRBV12-3/TRBV12-4 | ASSFRQGANTQY
TRBJ2-3 | TRBV6-1 | ASSSRFGEQF
TRBJ2-5 | TRBV6-2/TRBV6-3 | ASRPLAGGPSQETQY
TRBJ2-3 | TRBV6-6 | ASNGLAGEGTQY
TRBJ2-1 | TRBV5-1 | ASSLGGTSGTPYNEQF
TRBJ1-4 | TRBV7-9 | ASSSTRDRGVFGEKLF
TRBJ2-2 | TRBV27 | ASSLSGGTGELF
TRBJ2-2 | TRBV5-1 | ASSGASGVNTGELF
TRBJ2-3 | TRBV6-1 | ASSPRPTVSTDTQY
TRBJ2-1 | TRBV7-3 | ASSAGHNYNEQF
TRBJ2-2 | TRBV5-1 | ASSLEAGVGTGELF
TRBJ1-3 | TRBV7-8 | ASSQARNGNTIY
TRBJ2-7 | TRBV21-1 | ASSRTPGTGDEQY
TRBJ2-7 | TRBV7-9 | ASSRGLAGEDEQY